This record concerns one TCR beta chain sequence. Antigen specificity is unknown. This entry comes from a study of shared clonotypes between healthy human individuals. The overall study: Each donor contributed plates that comprised three CD4 naive, three CD4 memory, two CD8 naive and one CD8 memory.

Original methodology: ImmunoSEQ junction-only sequences lacked quality scores, so their filtering differed. TCRdb keeps only in-frame clones here, not all; method: immunoSEQ multiplex PCR. The V and J calls and clone size are taken from that table; D and trimming were inferred from the DNA. The sample lists about 1 million clones, approximately 76% seen once, with around 1.5% in the top ten. Study-level results: On the whole, naive subsets had larger estimated richness than memory subsets had.

Division of CD4+ cells produced a CD45RA+ naive subset and a CD45RA-negative memory subset. Sequenced input: memory CD4+ T cells sorted from blood. As to subset: CD45RA-negative fraction. The source is a young man in good health.

The CDR3, as DNA: TGTGCCAGCAGTTTATACGCGACAGGTGGGGCAAAAAACATTCAGTACTTC. Residues: CASSLYATGGAKNIQYF. The chain uses TRBV27 and TRBJ2-4, with a weak D call TRBD1 (6 bases). Germline values: CDR1 MNHEY, CDR2 SMNVEV (reference sequence). This CDR3 spans 17 amino acids. The V end lost 1 base, the J end lost 4 bases, and 17 bases lay between the germline ends.